Presented here are 25 T cell receptor beta chains from one specimen sequenced in a study of T cells in Graves' hyperthyroidism and ophthalmopathy. TCR beta CDR3 regions were amplified from RNA transcripts. RT-PCR in the first round (using the HTBI primer set) targeted the TCR CDR3. TCRdb reanalysed the multiplex PCR reads using MiXCR and keeps one entry per CDR3 protein. This sample has about 350,000 distinct CDR3 sequences, with approximately 14% found just once. The sequenced material came from blood. Source of these receptors: a woman in her twenties or thirties with Graves' hyperthyroidism.

Many counts were recorded for this clonotype. The chain links TRBV20-1 to TRBJ2-1; D uncertain. Germline lookup yields CDR1 DFQATT and CDR2 SNEGSKA (reference sequence). Trimming took 3 bases from V and 6 from J, leaving 9 bases between them. The CDR3 is made up of 12 amino acids. The CDR3 nucleotides are TGCAGTGCTAGGAGACAAGGCAATGAGCAGTTCTTC. Translated, it gives CSARRQGNEQFF.

This clonotype occurred many times. The chain joins TRBV20-1 to TRBJ2-3; 11 bases align to TRBD2. The CDR3 is 15 amino acids. The germline gives CDR1 DFQATT, CDR2 SNEGSKA (reference sequence). The ends lost 5 bases at V and 6 bases at J; junction bases unmatched: 10. This chain's CDR3 is CSAPGVSSGRDTQYF. Here the CDR3 DNA reads TGCAGTGCTCCGGGAGTCTCTAGCGGGAGGGATACGCAGTATTTT.

The rearrangement links TRBV9 to TRBJ1-2, with D perhaps TRBD1 (5 bases). V dropped 0 bases and J dropped 5 bases, with 11 bases sitting between them. This CDR3 spans 14 amino acids. Germline loops: CDR1 SGDLS, CDR2 YYNGEE. CDR3 in amino acids: CASSVEAREYGYTF. CDR3 sequence (DNA): TGTGCCAGCAGCGTAGAGGCCAGGGAATATGGCTACACCTTC.

This clonotype was seen many times. The rearrangement joins TRBV27 to TRBJ2-7, with 8 bases that match TRBD1. The germline V gene has CDR1 MNHEY and CDR2 SMNVEV (reference sequence). The CDR3 spans 14 residues. The J segment lost 4 bases and the V segment lost 5 bases, leaving 7 bases of the junction unmatched. The CDR3 loop reads CASSRGDRTYEQYF. The CDR3 DNA reads TGTGCCAGCAGTAGGGGGGACAGGACGTACGAGCAGTACTTC.

The chain is built from TRBV6-2 or TRBV6-3 and TRBJ2-6, with D possibly being TRBD1 or TRBD2 (5 bases each). This CDR3 has 16 residues. Germline V gene lookup returns CDR1 MNHEY and CDR2 SVGEGT. With 6 bases removed from V and 2 bases from J, the gap between germline ends came to 14 bases. This chain's CDR3 is CASSRDRRPGANVLTF. CDR3 in DNA: TGTGCCAGCAGCCGGGACCGTCGGCCTGGGGCCAACGTCCTGACTTTC.

The CDR3 nucleotides are TGTGCCAGCAGCTTCTCAGGGACCACAGATACGCAGTATTTT. Protein: CASSFSGTTDTQYF. The genes are TRBV5-6 and TRBJ2-3; D may correspond to TRBD1 or TRBD2 (5 bases each). CDR1 is SGHDT and CDR2 is YYEEEE in the germline V gene. V lost 2 bases and J lost 2, with 9 bases in between. The CDR3 spans 14 residues. The full variable domain, rest sourced from reference TRBV5-6 and TRBJ2-3, is DAGVTQSPTHLIKTRGQQVTLRCSPKSGHDTVSWYQQALGQGPQFIFQYYEEEERQRGNFPDRFSGHQFPNYSSELNVNALLLGDSALYLCASSFSGTTDTQYFGPGTRLTVL.

This clonotype has at least ten counts. The chain is built from TRBV7-9 and TRBJ2-5, with a weak D call TRBD1 (5 bases). The germline CDR1 and CDR2 sequences are SEHNR and FQNEAQ (reference sequence). CDR3 length equals 12 residues. Trimming removed 5 bases at V and 8 bases at J, with 12 bases between. The CDR3 DNA is TGTGCCAGCAGCCCCAACAGGCTAACCCAGTACTTC. This sequence encodes CASSPNRLTQYF.

This clonotype was seen just once. The chain carries TRBV20-1 and TRBJ1-4, with D maybe TRBD1 (5 bases). Germline assignment: CDR1 DFQATT and CDR2 SNEGSKA (reference sequence). The length of the CDR3 is 15 residues. Trimming stripped 3 bases from V and 7 bases from J, with 18 bases between. CDR3 coding DNA: TGCAGTGCTAGGGTAGGGACCCTCAAACGTGAAAAACTGTTTTTT. It specifies CSARVGTLKREKLFF.

At least ten counts were recorded for this clonotype. The rearrangement joins TRBV28 to TRBJ1-1, with TRBD1 as a possible D gene (6 bases). The CDR3 length is 15 residues. Germline lookup yields CDR1 MDHEN and CDR2 SYDVKM. Trimming removed 6 bases from V and 5 bases from J, with 19 bases in between. CDR3 sequence (DNA): TGTGCCAGCAGCCCGATTAGGGGGGCGCCTACTGAAGCTTTCTTT. Translation: CASSPIRGAPTEAFF.

As to this clonotype: A clone one base away is much larger, so this may be a read error. The chain is built from TRBV28 and TRBJ1-3; D gene uncertain. With 1 base removed from V and 5 bases from J, the gap between germline ends came to 9 bases. Germline V gives CDR1 MDHEN, CDR2 SYDVKM. The CDR3 loop spans 14 amino acids. CDR3 sequence reads: CASSLSGNRNTIYF. Here the CDR3 DNA reads TGTGCCAGCAGTTTATCCGGGAATAGAAACACCATATATTTT.

This clonotype was picked up many times. The chain combines TRBV12-3 or TRBV12-4 with TRBJ2-5, with 9 nucleotides matching TRBD1. Unmatched junction bases numbered 9, after V lost 6 bases and J lost 1 base. This CDR3 region has 16 residues. For the CDR3, the DNA is TGTGCCAGCAGGCCCGGGACAGGGAACACCCAAGAGACCCAGTACTTC. It encodes CASRPGTGNTQETQYF.

This clonotype was observed a few times. The rearrangement uses TRBV7-3 and TRBJ2-3; 12 bases map to TRBD2. V was clipped by 7 bases and J by 3 bases; unmatched bases: 5. In germline, CDR1 is SGHTA, CDR2 FQGTGA. This CDR3 has 15 residues. The CDR3 is CASKKTSGSTDTQYF. CDR3 nucleotides: TGTGCCAGCAAGAAGACTAGCGGGAGTACAGATACGCAGTATTTT.

This clonotype was seen repeatedly, ten times or more. This CDR3 reads CASSYMRGLPYEQYF. CDR3 nucleotides: TGTGCCAGCAGTTACATGCGTGGTCTCCCCTACGAGCAGTACTTC. This chain uses TRBV6-2 or TRBV6-3 with TRBJ2-7; D ambiguous. The V gene lost 2 bases and the J gene lost 2 bases, with 13 bases spanning the gap. CDR3 length equals 15 residues. The germline V gene encodes CDR1 MNHEY and CDR2 SVGEGT.

The V gene is TRBV6-1, the J gene TRBJ1-2; D is unresolved. The CDR3 covers 15 residues. Germline values: CDR1 MNHNS, CDR2 SASEGT. V was shortened by 6 bases and J by 8 bases, with 22 bases between the two germline ends. CDR3 nucleotide sequence: TGTGCCAGCAGCAACTTGGACCGCCTTCAGAGGGGCTACACCTTC. Its protein is CASSNLDRLQRGYTF.

This clonotype was counted at least ten times. The V gene is TRBV28, the J gene TRBJ2-1; 12 nucleotides match TRBD2. Germline lookup yields CDR1 MDHEN and CDR2 SYDVKM. Trimming removed 1 base from V and 2 bases from J; junction bases left unmatched: 9. This CDR3 has 19 residues. The CDR3 reads CASSLSRTSGNRPYNEQFF. CDR3 in DNA: TGTGCCAGCAGTTTATCCCGGACTAGCGGGAATCGACCCTACAATGAGCAGTTCTTC.

This clonotype was seen a handful of times. This chain connects TRBV3-1 to TRBJ1-1, with TRBD1 as a possible D gene (5 bases). The ends were cut back, 8 bases at V and 7 bases at J, with 14 bases in the middle. Germline CDR1 is LGHDT and CDR2 is YNNKEL (reference sequence). This CDR3 is 12 amino acids long. The CDR3 DNA is TGTGCCAGCCACGCAGGGTGGGGTGAAGCTTTCTTT. Translating gives CASHAGWGEAFF.

This clonotype showed up many times. V is TRBV30 and J is TRBJ1-2; D may be TRBD1 (6 bases). In germline, CDR1 is GTSNPN, CDR2 SVGIG (reference sequence). This CDR3 region has 12 residues. The V end was cut by 0 bases, the J end by 7 bases, with 9 bases between. CDR3 coding DNA: TGTGCCTGGAGTGTACACAGGGTTGGCTACACCTTC. Protein sequence: CAWSVHRVGYTF.

This chain connects TRBV20-1 to TRBJ2-1; TRBD2 matches 11 bases. V gave up 8 bases and J gave up 2 bases; unmatched junction bases: 11. CDR3 size: 16 residues. CDR1 is DFQATT, CDR2 SNEGSKA, per germline (reference sequence). The CDR3 DNA reads TGCAGTCCTTCTAGCGGGAGGCCGCTTGCCTACAATGAGCAGTTCTTC. As protein: CSPSSGRPLAYNEQFF.

This sequence joins TRBV5-1 and TRBJ2-3; tentatively, D is TRBD2 (5 bases). The V end lost 0 bases, the J end lost 4 bases, and 15 bases lay between the germline ends. The CDR3 sequence is 16 residues long. Germline V lookup: CDR1 SGHRS, CDR2 YFSETQ. The CDR3 is CASSLGTRGMSDTQYF. For the CDR3, the DNA is TGCGCCAGCAGCTTGGGGACCCGGGGTATGTCAGATACGCAGTATTTT.

This clonotype was seen repeatedly, ten times or more. The gene calls are TRBV27 and TRBJ1-4; D remains unclear. The V gene lost 6 bases and the J gene lost 0 bases, with 11 bases spanning the gap. The germline CDR1 and CDR2 sequences are MNHEY and SMNVEV (reference sequence). The CDR3 is 15 amino acids. In DNA form, the CDR3 reads TGTGCCAGCAGCCCAACCGAAGCAACTAATGAAAAACTGTTTTTT. It codes for CASSPTEATNEKLFF.

On this clonotype: Just one base apart from a much larger clone, this may be a read error. CDR3 DNA: TGTTCCAGCAGTCGTGCCGACGCCGAGCAGTACTTC. Translation: CSSSRADAEQYF. This sequence joins TRBV13 and TRBJ2-7; D is undetermined. The CDR3 is made up of 12 amino acids. Germline V gene sequence: CDR1 PRHDT, CDR2 FYEKMQ (reference sequence).

This clonotype has just a few counts. The V and J genes are TRBV6-1 and TRBJ1-1; no clear D. Germline values: CDR1 MNHNS, CDR2 SASEGT. Trimming left V 3 bases short and J 6 bases short, with 11 bases between. The length of the CDR3 is 13 residues. CDR3 nucleotide sequence: TGTGCCAGCAGTGAGAGTGGGATCCCTGAAGCTTTCTTT. Translation gives CASSESGIPEAFF.

This chain joins TRBV27 and TRBJ2-4; possibly TRBD2 for D (6 bases). This CDR3 is 15 amino acids long. V lost 6 bases to trimming and J lost 0 bases, with 12 bases between them. CDR1 and CDR2 from the germline V gene are MNHEY and SMNVEV (reference sequence). CDR3 amino acids: CASSQSGLAKNIQYF. The CDR3 DNA follows: TGTGCCAGCAGCCAGAGCGGGCTAGCCAAAAACATTCAGTACTTC.

Only a few counts were recorded for this clonotype. This sequence may be a read error, since a much larger clone differs from it by one base. The chain recombines TRBV11-2 with TRBJ2-7; either TRBD1 or TRBD2 may supply D (6 bases each). Germline V gene lookup returns CDR1 SGHAT and CDR2 FQNNGV. The CDR3 is 16 amino acids. Trimming pared 4 bases from V and 2 bases from J, leaving 18 bases between. The CDR3 loop is CASSSEGGRLTYEQYF. CDR3 nucleotide sequence: TGTGCCAGCAGCTCCGAGGGGGGCCGCCTAACCTACGAGCAGTACTTC.

This clonotype has at least ten counts. The rearrangement uses TRBV28 and TRBJ1-5; 7 bases line up with TRBD1. This CDR3 contains 12 residues. CDR1 is MDHEN and CDR2 is SYDVKM in the germline V gene. With V trimmed by 10 bases and J by 3 bases, 3 bases remained unmatched. The DNA of the CDR3 is TGTGCCACCCAGGGGGTCAATCAGCCCCAGCATTTT. This codes for CATQGVNQPQHF.